Below are 3 T cell receptor beta chains sequenced from a single sample in a study of T cells in localized non-small cell lung cancer. Sequenced by immunoSEQ multiplex PCR; TCRdb stores in-frame clones only, minus some. The table has some 6,700 clones, about 46% seen once; the top ten hold about 7.8%. Sequenced here: lung tumor tissue, sampled before any cancer treatment. Every receptor here comes from a man between 40 and 70 years old with stage III lung adenocarcinoma.

The V and J genes are TRBV9 and TRBJ2-3; 9 positions agree with TRBD2. The CDR3 has 15 residues. V shed 4 bases, J shed 0 bases, and the junction held 3 bases outside the gene matches. Germline CDR1 SGDLS, CDR2 YYNGEE. DNA for the CDR3: TGTGCCAGCAGCCCTAGCGGGACTAGCACAGATACGCAGTATTTT. It translates to CASSPSGTSTDTQYF.

The chain employs TRBV5-1 and TRBJ1-1, with a tentative D call TRBD1 (5 bases). Trimming left V 0 bases short and J 7 bases short, with 13 bases between. This CDR3 has 14 amino acids. The V gene's germline CDR1 is SGHRS and CDR2 YFSETQ. CDR3 nucleotides: TGCGCCAGCAGCTTGGGGGGCCCCGAGGATGAAGCTTTCTTT. This sequence encodes CASSLGGPEDEAFF.

This clone was counted a few times. V is TRBV2 and J is TRBJ2-4; 7 positions agree with TRBD1. This CDR3 region has 13 residues. The V segment lost 4 bases and the J segment 6 bases; nucleotides outside the gene matches: 3. In germline, CDR1 is SNHLY, CDR2 FYNNEI. The CDR3 loop is CASSGYRGNIQYF. The CDR3 DNA sequence: TGTGCCAGCAGTGGGTACAGGGGAAACATTCAGTACTTC.